This T cell receptor beta chain is drawn from a study of Graves' ophthalmopathy and Graves' hyperthyroidism. Symptoms, serum thyroxine and TRAb, thyroid ultrasound, and orbital computed tomography formed the diagnostic basis. Study-wide points: For separating ophthalmopathy from stable hyperthyroidism, a 13-signature model gave 87.88% sensitivity and about 82% specificity.

This clonotype appeared many times. What it binds is unknown. The study amplified TCR beta CDR3 regions using RNA transcripts. In the first round, RT-PCR was carried out with HTBI primers, and a multiplex PCR formed the second round. TCRdb redid the calling of the multiplex PCR reads with MiXCR, one entry per CDR3 protein. The profile shows about 400,000 distinct CDR3 sequences, around 18% of them singletons. The CDR3 sequence is 16 residues long. The germline CDR1 and CDR2 sequences are SGHAT and FQNNGV. Trimming at V came to 5 bases and at J to 0 bases, leaving 8 bases not matched to a gene. The sequence derives from a woman aged 18-29 years with Graves' ophthalmopathy. J is TRBJ2-7 and V is TRBV11-2; 9 bases are a match to TRBD1. The sequenced material came from peripheral blood. DNA for the CDR3: TGTGCCAGCAGCCATTTGGAACAGGGGGCCTCCTACGAGCAGTACTTC. Translation: CASSHLEQGASYEQYF.